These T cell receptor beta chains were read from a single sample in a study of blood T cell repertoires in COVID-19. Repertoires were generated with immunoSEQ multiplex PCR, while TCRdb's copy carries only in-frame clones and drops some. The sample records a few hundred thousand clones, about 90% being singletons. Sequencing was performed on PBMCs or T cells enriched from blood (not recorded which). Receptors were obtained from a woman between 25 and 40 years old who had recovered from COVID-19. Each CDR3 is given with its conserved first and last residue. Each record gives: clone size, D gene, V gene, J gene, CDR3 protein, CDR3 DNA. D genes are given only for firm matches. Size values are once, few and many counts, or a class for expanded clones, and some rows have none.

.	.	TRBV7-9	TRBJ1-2	CASRSQDGNYGYTF	TGTGCCAGCAGATCACAGGACGGAAACTATGGCTACACCTTC
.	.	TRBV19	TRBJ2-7	CASSMLGPGEQYF	TGTGCCAGTAGTATGCTTGGACCGGGGGAGCAGTACTTC
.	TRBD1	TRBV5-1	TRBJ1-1	CASRSGTQGEVDEAFF	TGCGCCAGCAGGTCGGGGACGCAGGGGGAGGTTGATGAAGCTTTCTTT
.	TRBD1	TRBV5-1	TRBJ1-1	CASSLGWTGGAEAFF	TGCGCCAGCAGCTTGGGATGGACAGGAGGGGCTGAAGCTTTCTTT
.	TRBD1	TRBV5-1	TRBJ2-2	CASSLKPNRDRSQNTGELFF	TGCGCCAGCAGCTTAAAACCGAACCGGGACAGGAGTCAAAACACCGGGGAGCTGTTTTTT
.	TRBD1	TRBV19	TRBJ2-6	CASSIGTGGSGANVLTF	TGTGCCAGTAGTATAGGGACAGGGGGCTCTGGGGCCAACGTCCTGACTTTC
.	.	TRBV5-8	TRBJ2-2	CASSLSAPRPGELFF	TGTGCCAGCAGCTTGTCTGCCCCGCGCCCGGGGGAGCTGTTTTTT
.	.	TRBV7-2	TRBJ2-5	CASSSSLGPGLGETQYF	TGTGCCAGCAGCTCCTCCTTGGGCCCAGGGTTAGGGGAGACCCAGTACTTC
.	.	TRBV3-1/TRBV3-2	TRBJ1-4	CASSQDRGSLEKLFF	TGTGCCAGCAGCCAAGATCGGGGGTCTCTTGAGAAACTGTTTTTT
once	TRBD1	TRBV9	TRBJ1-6	CASSMTGEGFSPLHF	TGTGCCAGCAGCATGACAGGGGAAGGGTTCTCACCCCTCCACTTT
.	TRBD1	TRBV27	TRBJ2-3	CASTRTGVGDTQYF	TGTGCCAGCACCCGGACAGGGGTAGGAGATACGCAGTATTTT
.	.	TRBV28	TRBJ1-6	CASSFRSPLHF	TGTGCCAGCAGTTTCCGTTCACCCCTCCACTTT
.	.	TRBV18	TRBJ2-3	CASSQTDTQYF	TGTGCCAGCTCCCAAACAGATACGCAGTATTTT
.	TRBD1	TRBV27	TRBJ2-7	CASSQTTGGYEQYF	TGTGCCAGCAGCCAAACGACAGGGGGATACGAGCAGTACTTC
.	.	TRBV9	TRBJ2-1	CASSVGGKDNEQFF	TGTGCCAGCAGCGTAGGGGGCAAGGACAATGAGCAGTTCTTC
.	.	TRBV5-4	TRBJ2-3	CASSLRALRGTDTQYF	TGTGCCAGCAGCTTGAGAGCTCTCCGGGGAACAGATACGCAGTATTTT
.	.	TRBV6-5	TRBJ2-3	CASSPPTSPYTQYF	TGTGCCAGCAGTCCCCCCACTAGTCCTTATACGCAGTATTTT
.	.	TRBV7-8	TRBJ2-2	CASSLGQTNTGELFF	TGTGCCAGCAGCTTAGGACAGACCAACACCGGGGAGCTGTTTTTT
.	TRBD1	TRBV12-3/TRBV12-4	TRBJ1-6	CASSLTGHSPLHF	TGTGCCAGCAGTTTGACAGGGCATTCACCCCTCCACTTT
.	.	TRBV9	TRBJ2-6	CASSLFDSAPRANVLTF	TGTGCCAGCAGCCTATTCGACAGTGCCCCCAGGGCCAACGTCCTGACTTTC
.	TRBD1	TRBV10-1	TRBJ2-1	CASREGACGSYNEQFF	TGCGCCAGCAGAGAGGGGGCTTGTGGGTCCTACAATGAGCAGTTCTTC
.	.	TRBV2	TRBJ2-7	CASSEYIRESNEQYF	TGTGCCAGCAGTGAATATATCAGGGAAAGCAACGAGCAGTACTTC
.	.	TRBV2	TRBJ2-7	CASSVSGVTYEQYF	TGTGCCAGCAGTGTATCCGGGGTTACCTACGAGCAGTACTTC
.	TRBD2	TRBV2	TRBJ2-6	CASTPLAGGPWANVLTF	TGTGCCAGCACTCCCCTAGCGGGGGGGCCCTGGGCCAACGTCCTGACTTTC
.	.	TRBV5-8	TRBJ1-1	CASGLAVGVNTEAFF	TGTGCCAGCGGGTTGGCGGTCGGGGTGAACACTGAAGCTTTCTTT
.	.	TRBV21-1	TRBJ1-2	CASSTSVTVSCGYTF	TGTGCCAGCAGCACAAGTGTTACAGTTTCATGCGGCTACACCTTC
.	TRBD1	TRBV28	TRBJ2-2	CASSPSGDRGTGELFF	TGTGCCAGCAGCCCCTCCGGGGACAGGGGAACCGGGGAGCTGTTTTTT
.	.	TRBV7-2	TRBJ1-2	CASSLAQGFVYGYTF	TGTGCCAGCAGCTTAGCGCAGGGTTTTGTCTATGGCTACACCTTC
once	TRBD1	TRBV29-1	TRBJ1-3	CSVTGGQGDSGNTIYF	TGCAGCGTCACCGGGGGACAGGGTGACTCTGGAAACACCATATATTTT
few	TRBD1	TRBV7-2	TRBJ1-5	CASSPGTGNSNQPQHF	TGTGCCAGCAGCCCTGGGACAGGGAATAGCAATCAGCCCCAGCATTTT
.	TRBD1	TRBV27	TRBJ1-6	CASSSGTAINSPLHF	TGTGCCAGCAGTTCCGGGACAGCGATTAATTCACCCCTCCACTTT
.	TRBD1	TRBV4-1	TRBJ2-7	CASSQTGGTYEQYF	TGCGCCAGCAGCCAAACAGGGGGCACCTACGAGCAGTACTTC
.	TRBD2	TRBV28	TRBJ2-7	CASRAGVYEQYF	TGTGCCAGCCGGGCGGGAGTCTACGAGCAGTACTTC
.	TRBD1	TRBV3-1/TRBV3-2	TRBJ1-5	CASSPGQGDQPQHF	TGTGCCAGCAGCCCCGGACAGGGCGATCAGCCCCAGCATTTT
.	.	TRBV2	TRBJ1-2	CASGAATDYGYTF	TGTGCCAGCGGTGCAGCCACAGACTATGGCTACACCTTC
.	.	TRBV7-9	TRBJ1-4	CASALTGLNEKLFF	TGTGCCAGCGCACTGACAGGACTTAATGAAAAACTGTTTTTT
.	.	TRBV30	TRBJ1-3	CAWTLSSGNTIYF	TGTGCCTGGACACTTAGCTCTGGAAACACCATATATTTT
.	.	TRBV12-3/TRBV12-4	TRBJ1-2	CASSSRDTRGYTF	TGTGCCAGCAGCTCCAGGGATACGCGTGGCTACACCTTC
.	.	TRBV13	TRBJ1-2	CASSWADRNYGYTF	TGTGCCAGCAGCTGGGCGGACAGAAACTATGGCTACACCTTC
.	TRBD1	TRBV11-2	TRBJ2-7	CASTKRTGTISYEQYF	TGTGCCAGCACTAAAAGGACAGGGACCATCTCCTACGAGCAGTACTTC
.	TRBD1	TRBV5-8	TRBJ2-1	CASSLGDREFPYNEQFF	TGTGCCAGCAGCTTGGGAGACAGGGAGTTCCCCTACAATGAGCAGTTCTTC
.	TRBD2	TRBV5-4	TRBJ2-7	CASSLEGTSVYEQYF	TGTGCCAGCAGCTTGGAGGGGACTAGCGTGTACGAGCAGTACTTC
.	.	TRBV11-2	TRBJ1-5	CASSPGGFSNQPQHF	TGTGCCAGCAGCCCGGGAGGATTTAGCAATCAGCCCCAGCATTTT
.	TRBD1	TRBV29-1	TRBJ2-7	CSVELGQGVGEQYF	TGCAGCGTTGAATTGGGACAGGGGGTGGGCGAGCAGTACTTC
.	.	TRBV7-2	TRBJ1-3	CASSLVPGAGNTIYF	TGTGCCAGCAGCTTAGTTCCGGGAGCTGGAAACACCATATATTTT
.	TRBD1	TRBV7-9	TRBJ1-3	CASSPRGLSGNTIYF	TGTGCCAGCAGCCCCAGGGGGCTCTCTGGAAACACCATATATTTT
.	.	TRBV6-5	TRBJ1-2	CASLPRLGANYGYTF	TGTGCCAGCCTTCCGAGGTTAGGAGCAAACTATGGCTACACCTTC
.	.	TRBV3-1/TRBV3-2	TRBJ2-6	CASSPWGRSSGANVLTF	TGTGCCAGCAGCCCATGGGGCCGTAGCTCTGGGGCCAACGTCCTGACTTTC
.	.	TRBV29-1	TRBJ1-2	CSAGRGGVTGYTF	TGCAGCGCTGGTCGAGGGGGGGTAACTGGCTACACCTTC
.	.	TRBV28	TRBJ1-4	CASREGYEKLFF	TGTGCCAGCAGGGAGGGGTATGAAAAACTGTTTTTT
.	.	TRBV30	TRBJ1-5	CAWSHGQPQHF	TGTGCCTGGAGTCACGGTCAGCCCCAGCATTTT
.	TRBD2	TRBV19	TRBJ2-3	CASKGGSSGLTNTQYF	TGTGCCAGTAAAGGAGGGTCTAGCGGACTCACCAATACGCAGTATTTT
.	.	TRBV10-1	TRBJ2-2	CASSAGMNTGELFF	TGCGCCAGCAGTGCCGGGATGAACACCGGGGAGCTGTTTTTT
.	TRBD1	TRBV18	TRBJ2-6	CASSPTDRGTGANVLTF	TGTGCCAGCTCACCAACGGACAGGGGGACTGGGGCCAACGTCCTGACTTTC
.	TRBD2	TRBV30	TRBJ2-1	CAWSVLGLAGDNEQFF	TGTGCCTGGAGTGTACTAGGACTAGCGGGGGACAATGAGCAGTTCTTC